Below, 2 T cell receptor beta chains from the same sample are listed, as sequenced in a study of Tregs in tolerant kidney transplant recipients. Some clones are missing from TCRdb's copy, which holds only in-frame ones; the method was immunoSEQ multiplex PCR. The data show about 73,000 clones, 98% seen once. The sample here was CD4+ T cells from blood, taken before the transplant. The origin of the receptors is a human donor who received a combined kidney and bone marrow transplant.

The chain recombines TRBV18 with TRBJ2-1; 12 bases line up with TRBD1. The germline gives CDR1 KGHSH, CDR2 LQKENI. The CDR3 loop spans 14 amino acids. V gave up 5 bases and J gave up 8 bases; unmatched junction bases: 4. The CDR3 here is CASSEGTGGDEQFF. As DNA, the CDR3 is TGTGCCAGCTCAGAGGGGACAGGGGGCGATGAGCAGTTCTTC.

The genes are TRBV11-3 and TRBJ2-5; TRBD2 matches at 10 bases. In germline, CDR1 is SGHNT, CDR2 YENEEA. The ends lost 4 bases at V and 6 bases at J; junction bases unmatched: 8. This CDR3 has 15 amino acids. CDR3 sequence reads: CASSSRSGRPQTQYF. The CDR3, as DNA: TGTGCCAGCAGCTCACGTAGCGGGAGGCCCCAGACCCAGTACTTC.